The 23 T cell receptor beta chains listed next were all sequenced from one sample in a study of cytomegalovirus exposure and HLA in healthy donors. Assay used: immunoSEQ multiplex PCR; TCRdb lists only in-frame clones, some missing. The table has 95,000 to 150,000 clones, nearly 90% seen once. The sequenced sample consisted of PBMCs. These receptors were collected from a woman aged 18-29 years in good health and CMV-seronegative.

The chain uses TRBV6-5 and TRBJ2-5; tentative D call: TRBD1 (7 bases). V lost 5 bases to trimming and J lost 4 bases, with 14 bases between them. The germline V gene has CDR1 MNHEY and CDR2 SVGAGI. This CDR3 comprises 14 residues. As DNA, the CDR3 is TGTGCCAGCAGTCGACAGGGTAGCGGAGAGACCCAGTACTTC. Its protein is CASSRQGSGETQYF.

This rearrangement joins TRBV5-8 to TRBJ1-5; D is unclear. Germline CDR1 is SGHTS and CDR2 is YDEGEE. The V end lost 6 bases, the J end lost 4 bases, and 14 bases lay between the germline ends. The CDR3 is 14 residues long. The CDR3 sequence is CASTERHPNQPQHF. CDR3 in DNA: TGTGCCAGCACCGAACGACACCCAAATCAGCCCCAGCATTTT.

The chain employs TRBV4-2 and TRBJ2-3, with 10 bases fitting TRBD2. The junction had 7 bases not matched to a gene; V was cut back by 3 bases and J by 4 bases. The germline CDR1 and CDR2 sequences are LGHNA and YNFKEQ. The CDR3 runs to 16 residues. The CDR3 sequence: CASSHSTSGEPDTQYF. The CDR3, as DNA: TGTGCCAGCAGCCACTCAACTAGCGGGGAGCCAGATACGCAGTATTTT.

The CDR3 DNA reads TGCGCCAGCACAACGAGGAGCTCCTACAATGAGCAGTTCTTC. Its protein is CASTTRSSYNEQFF. The chain is built from TRBV10-2 and TRBJ2-1; D is unresolved. Germline loops: CDR1 WSHSY, CDR2 SAAADI. Trimming took 7 bases from V and 0 from J, leaving 10 bases between them. CDR3 length: 14 amino acids.

The V and J genes are TRBV19 and TRBJ1-5; no clear D gene. Trimming shortened V by 0 bases and J by 4 bases, and 10 bases separated the two germline ends. The germline CDR1 and CDR2 sequences are LNHDA and SQIVND (reference sequence). The CDR3 contains 15 residues. The CDR3 sequence is CASSIDGAGNQPQHF. The CDR3 DNA reads TGTGCCAGTAGTATAGACGGCGCGGGGAATCAGCCCCAGCATTTT. The full variable domain, its missing parts supplied by reference TRBV19 and TRBJ1-5, is DGGITQSPKYLFRKEGQNVTLSCEQNLNHDAMYWYRQDPGQGLRLIYYSQIVNDFQKGDIAEGYSVSREKKESFPLTVTSAQKNPTAFYLCASSIDGAGNQPQHFGDGTRLSIL.

V gene TRBV6-1 combines with J gene TRBJ1-5; 10 bases are a match to TRBD1. The germline gives CDR1 MNHNS, CDR2 SASEGT. The CDR3 runs 14 residues. The V gene end was trimmed by 7 bases and the J gene end by 3 bases; junction bases not matched to a gene: 3. As DNA, the CDR3 is TGTGCCAGCACGGACAGGGGGAACAATCAGCCCCAGCATTTT. The encoded protein is CASTDRGNNQPQHF.

V and J are TRBV6-6 and TRBJ2-7, with D maybe TRBD2 (5 bases). Germline CDR1 MNHNY, CDR2 SVGAGI (reference sequence). This CDR3 has 14 amino acids. The V end lost 6 bases, the J end lost 2 bases, and 14 bases lay between the germline ends. The DNA of the CDR3 is TGTGCCAGCAGCCCCGGTGCGGGCACCTACGAGCAGTACTTC. Translated, it gives CASSPGAGTYEQYF.

The V gene is TRBV7-6, the J gene TRBJ2-1; 8 nucleotides line up with TRBD2. Germline V gene data show CDR1 as SGHVS and CDR2 as FNYEAQ. Trimming cost V 1 base and J 0 bases; bases outside gene matches: 5. This CDR3 contains 17 residues. CDR3 sequence (DNA): TGTGCCAGCAGCTTAGTCGGGAGCGGGAGCTCCTACAATGAGCAGTTCTTC. Amino acid sequence: CASSLVGSGSSYNEQFF.

The sample holds one count of this clone. The chain couples TRBV18 to TRBJ2-1, with a tentative D call TRBD1 (6 bases). The CDR3 totals 12 residues. Deletions cut 5 bases from V and 9 bases from J, with 11 bases between. The germline V gene encodes CDR1 KGHSH and CDR2 LQKENI. The CDR3 nucleotides read TGTGCCAGCTCAACAGGGAACGGTGAGCAGTTCTTC. This translates into CASSTGNGEQFF. The entire variable domain, with the rest obtained from reference TRBV18 and TRBJ2-1, is as follows: NAGVMQNPRHLVRRRGQEARLRCSPMKGHSHVYWYRQLPEEGLKFMVYLQKENIIDESGMPKERFSAEFPKEGPSILRIQQVVRGDSAAYFCASSTGNGEQFFGPGTRLTVL.

The chain employs TRBV12-5 and TRBJ1-2, with a tentative D call TRBD1 (5 bases). The CDR3 contains 12 residues. CDR1 is LGHNT and CDR2 is FRNRAP in the germline V gene. CDR3 loop: CAPPGQTYGYTF. CDR3 nucleotides: TGTGCCCCCCCCGGACAAACCTATGGCTACACCTTC.

This clone occurred once. This chain uses TRBV5-1 with TRBJ1-5; D is perhaps TRBD1 (6 bases). This CDR3 has 18 residues. The germline V and J ends were trimmed by 7 bases and 2 bases, with 25 bases remaining between them. CDR1 and CDR2 (germline): SGHRS, YFSETQ. DNA of the CDR3: TGCGCCAGCCCTCGGGGGAGGGGGTGCGCTTTTGGCAATCAGCCCCAGCATTTT. This codes for CASPRGRGCAFGNQPQHF.

The chain couples TRBV21-1 to TRBJ2-3; the D call TRBD2 from the table was never checked on the DNA. TRBV21-1 counts as a pseudogene. The CDR3 covers 15 residues. The CDR3 nucleotides are TGTGCCAGCAGCATACCACGCGGGACCCCAGATACGCAGTATTTT. Its protein product is CASSIPRGTPDTQYF.

The rearrangement links TRBV5-1 to TRBJ2-3; 8 bases are shared with TRBD1. CDR1 is SGHRS and CDR2 is YFSETQ in the germline V gene. This CDR3 contains 17 residues. The V and J ends lost 3 bases and 5 bases, in that order; junction bases with no gene match: 14. In nucleotides, the CDR3 is TGCGCCAGCAGCTCGCCGGGACAGGCGGAAGTGAAAGATACGCAGTATTTT. Translation gives CASSSPGQAEVKDTQYF.

This chain connects TRBV5-6 to TRBJ2-1; D is uncertain. Germline V gene lookup returns CDR1 SGHDT and CDR2 YYEEEE. V was trimmed by 5 bases and J by 0 bases, leaving 15 bases between them. The CDR3 is 16 residues long. DNA for the CDR3: TGTGCCAGCAGTGCAGTCCTGGAGAGCTCCTACAATGAGCAGTTCTTC. Its translation: CASSAVLESSYNEQFF.

The chain joins TRBV28 to TRBJ1-2; D is unclear. The germline CDR1 and CDR2 sequences are MDHEN and SYDVKM. V lost 6 bases and J 2 bases, leaving 4 bases between the germline ends. CDR3 length equals 11 residues. The CDR3: CASRQNYGYTF. The CDR3 region has the DNA TGTGCCAGCAGACAGAACTATGGCTACACCTTC.

The rearrangement links TRBV5-6 to TRBJ2-7; 10 bases align to TRBD1. Unmatched junction bases numbered 3, after V lost 3 bases and J lost 3 bases. Germline values: CDR1 SGHDT, CDR2 YYEEEE. This CDR3 spans 14 amino acids. In DNA form, the CDR3 reads TGTGCCAGCAGCTATGGACAGGGGGTCTACGAGCAGTACGTC. Protein sequence: CASSYGQGVYEQYV.

This chain joins TRBV5-1 and TRBJ2-7, with D maybe TRBD2 (6 bases). Between the trimmed V and J ends, which lost 0 bases and 1 base, there was a span of 11 bases. CDR3 size: 15 residues. Germline values: CDR1 SGHRS, CDR2 YFSETQ. CDR3 loop: CASSLGPGESYEQYF. The CDR3 bases are TGCGCCAGCAGCTTGGGTCCGGGGGAATCCTACGAGCAGTACTTC.

This chain joins TRBV6-1 and TRBJ2-1, with 16 bases lining up with TRBD2. The CDR3 has 16 amino acids. Germline loops: CDR1 MNHNS, CDR2 SASEGT. Losses at the gene ends were 4 bases for V and 4 bases for J; bases not matched to a gene: 1. The CDR3 spells CASSGGLAGGYNEQFF. The CDR3 nucleotides read TGTGCCAGCAGTGGGGGACTAGCGGGAGGGTACAATGAGCAGTTCTTC.

CDR3 sequence reads: CASRQGTAGGYTF. CDR3 coding DNA: TGTGCCAGCAGACAGGGAACGGCGGGCGGCTACACCTTC. The chain recombines TRBV28 with TRBJ1-2; a possible D gene is TRBD1 (6 bases). V was trimmed by 6 bases and J by 8 bases, leaving 16 bases between them. The length of the CDR3 is 13 residues. Per germline, CDR1 MDHEN and CDR2 SYDVKM.

V is TRBV5-6 and J is TRBJ2-7; D gene uncertain. This CDR3 has 19 amino acids. CDR1 SGHDT and CDR2 YYEEEE come from the germline V gene. With 0 bases removed from V and 3 bases from J, the gap between germline ends came to 25 bases. The CDR3 DNA sequence: TGTGCCAGCAGCTTGGCACAGCCGCAAAAAAAGGCCCAGATCTACGAGCAGTACGTC. Translating gives CASSLAQPQKKAQIYEQYV.

V and J are TRBV7-2 and TRBJ1-5; D may be TRBD1 (5 bases). Germline CDR1 reads SGHTA; CDR2 reads FQGNSA. The CDR3 spans 16 residues. Trimming shortened V by 5 bases and J by 0 bases, and 14 bases separated the two germline ends. CDR3 sequence: CASSVSGSNSNQPQHF. DNA for the CDR3: TGTGCCAGCAGCGTCTCAGGGTCCAATAGCAATCAGCCCCAGCATTTT.

The V and J genes are TRBV6-5 and TRBJ1-1; 7 bases are a match to TRBD1. V was pared by 2 bases and J by 0 bases, with 3 bases of the junction left unmatched. The CDR3 loop spans 15 amino acids. Per germline, CDR1 MNHEY and CDR2 SVGAGI. The CDR3 region is CASSYEDRVNTEAFF. CDR3 in DNA: TGTGCCAGCAGTTACGAAGACAGGGTGAACACTGAAGCTTTCTTT.

A single count supports this clone. The V call is TRBV7-9, the J call TRBJ1-6; TRBD1 aligns across 7 bases. V shed 4 bases, J shed 0 bases, and the junction held 0 bases outside the gene matches. Germline assignment: CDR1 SEHNR and CDR2 FQNEAQ (reference sequence). The CDR3 contains 15 residues. The CDR3 nucleotides read TGTGCCAGCAGCTCAGGGGGCTCCTATAATTCACCCCTCCACTTT. It yields the protein CASSSGGSYNSPLHF.